This TCR beta chain was sequenced for a study of technical replicates of blood from a few donors. The table came from immunoSEQ multiplex PCR; TCRdb's copy has only in-frame clones and leaves some out. The table records 100,000 or so clones, 95% to 96% of them present only once. This clone has just a few counts. This CDR3 has 10 amino acids. Germline CDR1 GTSNPN, CDR2 SVGIG (reference sequence). Between the trimmed V and J ends, which lost 5 bases and 9 bases, there was a span of 10 bases. The J gene is TRBJ1-1, the V gene TRBV30; D is unresolved. Material for sequencing was T cells isolated from PBMCs. The receptor comes from a human donor in good health. CDR3 loop: CAWHQVQAFF. The CDR3 nucleotides are TGTGCCTGGCATCAGGTTCAAGCTTTCTTT.